This T cell receptor (beta chain) was identified in a study of T cell repertoires in cytomegalovirus infection (dated by TCRdb to between 2017 and 2020). With respect to the entire study: Donor HLA type was relevant to the analysis, because carriage of CMV infection together with the matching HLA type was indicated by public TCR beta signatures. Points the paper makes about the study in general: In the ex vivo response, HLA-C-restricted CMV-specific TCR beta clonotypes were dominant, and in two of eight donors the single most frequent clonotype came from this HLA-C-restricted group. Cumulative frequency of public TCR beta family members discriminated carriers of CMV infection plus the relevant HLA type in this cohort and an independent 352-donor cohort.

This clonotype turned up a few times. No antigen is known for it. Within one base of it there is no much larger clone, and no base qualities were kept. V is pared back by 5 bases and J by 0 bases, with 10 bases lying between the germline termini. According to the germline V gene, CDR1 reads MDHEN and CDR2 reads SYDVKM. Spanning cysteine to phenylalanine, the CDR3 consists of 15 amino acids. The DNA shown is the 45-base CDR3, in frame from base 1. Data came from an Illumina HiSeq 1500. TCRdb applied fastp at Q25 and MiXCR to the public reads, then kept only in-frame beta chains. Rows are combined by CDR3 protein, so each entry shows the most common genes and DNA. The sample contains around 240,000 distinct CDR3 sequences, approximately 22% of them found a single time. 15% to 20% of the sample goes to the ten largest clones.

The receptor chain draws on TRBV28 and TRBJ1-4; the D segment cannot be called with confidence. The source material was CD8+ T cells from PBMCs. The sequence was obtained from a human donor in good health (CMV status not recorded). Some clones in this sample may be carry-over from other donors' samples. The CDR3 reads as follows: CASSLGIATNEKLFF. The nucleotides read TGTGCCAGCAGTCTTGGAATTGCAACTAATGAAAAACTGTTTTTT.